One sample yielded the 18 T cell receptor beta chains listed below, sequenced in a study of post-analysis software for immune sequencing data. The study, taken as a whole, reports: Controls showed lower frequencies than patients for four to six TRBV segments, and TRBV5-6, TRBV5-1 and TRBV20-1 were among these.

No antigen has been identified for these receptors. Unique molecular identifiers featured in each of the TCR beta cDNA libraries. TCRdb reanalysed the PCR reads using MiXCR and keeps one entry per CDR3 protein. The sample includes about 760,000 distinct CDR3 sequences, about 32% of them seen just once. The source material was blood. The receptors derive from a girl aged 5 to 17 with multiple sclerosis.

The rearrangement uses TRBV6-4 and TRBJ2-3, with 10 positions matching TRBD2. This CDR3 region has 16 residues. The V gene end was trimmed by 6 bases and the J gene end by 4 bases; junction bases not matched to a gene: 10. Germline CDR1 reads MRHNA; CDR2 reads SNTAGT. This CDR3 is CASRLTAGGLADTQYF. For the CDR3, the DNA is TGTGCCAGCAGGCTGACAGCGGGGGGGCTAGCAGATACGCAGTATTTT.

This rearrangement joins TRBV7-9 to TRBJ2-1, with D possibly TRBD2 on 6 matching bases. Germline V gene data show CDR1 as SEHNR and CDR2 as FQNEAQ (reference sequence). V was pared by 1 base and J by 8 bases, with 12 bases between. The CDR3 covers 14 residues. CDR3 amino acids: CASSLGGRPHEQFF. CDR3 in DNA: TGTGCCAGCAGCTTAGGAGGGAGGCCCCATGAGCAGTTCTTC.

The chain is built from TRBV6-6 and TRBJ2-1; 9 bases fit TRBD1. Trimming at V came to 7 bases and at J to 6 bases, leaving 13 bases not matched to a gene. Germline assignment: CDR1 MNHNY and CDR2 SVGAGI (reference sequence). The CDR3 runs to 16 residues. This chain's CDR3 is CASTTLGTGSINEQFF. The CDR3 DNA reads TGTGCCAGCACCACCTTGGGGACAGGGTCAATCAATGAGCAGTTCTTC.

The chain joins TRBV7-9 to TRBJ2-7; D remains ambiguous. Germline values: CDR1 SEHNR, CDR2 FQNEAQ (reference sequence). This CDR3 has 13 amino acids. V dropped 5 bases and J dropped 2 bases, with 10 bases sitting between them. CDR3 loop: CASSPATAYEQYF. The CDR3 coding sequence is TGTGCCAGCAGCCCTGCCACCGCCTACGAGCAGTACTTC.

V and J are TRBV20-1 and TRBJ2-1; 8 nucleotides match TRBD2. The DNA matches TRBJ2-7 better at its end, which makes the J call doubtful. CDR1 is DFQATT, CDR2 SNEGSKA, per germline (reference sequence). The CDR3 sequence is 16 residues long. The CDR3 nucleotides are TGCAGTGCTAGAGACCCCATAGCGGGAATTCGGAATGAGCAGTACTTC. This encodes CSARDPIAGIRNEQYF.

This clonotype was counted only a few times. The chain has TRBV28 and TRBJ2-7; D remains unclear. This CDR3 is built from 16 residues. Trimming took off 6 bases at V and 0 bases at J, with 18 bases between the two ends. Germline V gene lookup returns CDR1 MDHEN and CDR2 SYDVKM. DNA of the CDR3: TGTGCCAGCAGAGAACGGCTGACTTCCTTCTCCTACGAGCAGTACTTC. Its translation is CASRERLTSFSYEQYF.

This clonotype was counted a few times. The genes are TRBV6-6 and TRBJ1-4; D possibly corresponds to TRBD1 (5 bases). Germline CDR1 reads MNHNY; CDR2 reads SVGAGI (reference sequence). V was clipped by 3 bases and J by 0 bases, with 11 bases between them. This CDR3 is 16 amino acids long. As DNA, the CDR3 is TGTGCCAGCAGTTATGGGGCACCCGCAACTAATGAAAAACTGTTTTTT. Its protein product is CASSYGAPATNEKLFF.

The chain recombines TRBV6-1 with TRBJ1-6; D possibly corresponds to TRBD1 (5 bases). This CDR3 comprises 14 residues. V lost 7 bases and J lost 8, with 15 bases in between. Germline lookup yields CDR1 MNHNS and CDR2 SASEGT. CDR3 amino acids: CASTGRAADSPLHF. For the CDR3, the DNA is TGTGCCAGCACGGGCAGGGCAGCAGATTCACCCCTCCACTTT.

This chain uses TRBV5-1 with TRBJ1-5; D unresolved. V lost 3 bases and J 0 bases, leaving 10 bases between the germline ends. This CDR3 is 15 amino acids long. Germline V lookup: CDR1 SGHRS, CDR2 YFSETQ. The CDR3 region is CASSSDGDSNQPQHF. The CDR3 nucleotides read TGCGCCAGCAGCTCGGACGGTGATAGCAATCAGCCCCAGCATTTT.

The chain recombines TRBV7-9 with TRBJ2-5; D unresolved. Per germline, CDR1 SEHNR and CDR2 FQNEAQ (reference sequence). Trimming pared 1 base from V and 4 bases from J, leaving 13 bases between. The CDR3 is 15 amino acids. The CDR3 DNA is TGTGCCAGCAGCTTAGAATTGTCCAGAGCAGAGACCCAGTACTTC. Its protein product is CASSLELSRAETQYF.

The CDR3 is CASSQVSASIYGQYF. CDR3 nucleotide sequence: TGCGCCAGCAGCCAAGTCTCGGCTAGCATATACGGGCAGTACTTC. This chain connects TRBV4-3 to TRBJ2-5; D possibly corresponds to TRBD2 (5 bases). The CDR3 has 15 residues. Germline loops: CDR1 LGHNA, CDR2 YSLEER. Trimming took 1 base from V and 11 from J, leaving 20 bases between them.

The chain couples TRBV27 to TRBJ1-2, with 7 bases that match TRBD1. V shed 4 bases, J shed 5 bases, and the junction held 10 bases outside the gene matches. The germline V gene has CDR1 MNHEY and CDR2 SMNVEV (reference sequence). CDR3 length: 15 residues. CDR3 sequence (DNA): TGTGCCAGCAGTTCCTTCGACAGGGTGCGGTATGGCTACACCTTC. Translated: CASSSFDRVRYGYTF.

J is TRBJ1-4 and V is TRBV12-3 or TRBV12-4; 11 bases agree with TRBD1. The V gene end was trimmed by 6 bases and the J gene end by 7 bases; junction bases not matched to a gene: 10. The CDR3 consists of 16 residues. CDR3 residues: CASRGTGGRIFEKLFF. The CDR3 coding sequence is TGTGCCAGCAGGGGGACAGGGGGGCGCATATTTGAAAAACTGTTTTTT.

The chain is built from TRBV2 and TRBJ2-7; 8 bases agree with TRBD1. The germline V gene has CDR1 SNHLY and CDR2 FYNNEI. The CDR3 is 15 amino acids. The V segment lost 5 bases and the J segment 5 bases; nucleotides outside the gene matches: 11. The CDR3 DNA reads as TGTGCCAGCAGTCTCAGGGGGCCTCCCTCTGACGAGCAGTACTTC. Its translation: CASSLRGPPSDEQYF.

The chain is built from TRBV2 and TRBJ1-5; D not resolved. The CDR3 is 13 amino acids. V lost 4 bases, J lost 6 bases, and 10 bases lay in between. The germline CDR1 and CDR2 sequences are SNHLY and FYNNEI. The CDR3 DNA reads as TGTGCCAGCAGTGCTACTATGAGTCAGCCCCAGCATTTT. Protein sequence: CASSATMSQPQHF.

This clonotype occurred once. V and J are TRBV7-2 and TRBJ2-1; D is unclear. The CDR3 is made up of 16 amino acids. Germline values: CDR1 SGHTA, CDR2 FQGNSA. V was clipped by 5 bases and J by 2 bases, with 16 bases between them. Here the CDR3 DNA reads TGTGCCAGCAGCCCCCCTCGGATACAGCCCTACAATGAGCAGTTCTTC. This sequence encodes CASSPPRIQPYNEQFF. Full variable domain (missing parts from reference TRBV7-2 and TRBJ2-1): GAGVSQSPSNKVTEKGKDVELRCDPISGHTALYWYRQSLGQGLEFLIYFQGNSAPDKSGLPSDRFSAERTGGSVSTLTIQRTQQEDSAVYLCASSPPRIQPYNEQFFGPGTRLTVL.

This clonotype was picked up a small number of times. The genes are TRBV25-1 and TRBJ2-5; the D call may be TRBD1 or TRBD2 (5 bases each). The CDR3 length is 16 residues. From germline, CDR1 is MGHDK and CDR2 SYGVNS. V was pared by 6 bases and J by 2 bases, with 19 bases between. CDR3 nucleotide sequence: TGTGCCAGCAGCGCAGGGACCCGGGCTGTGCAAGAGACCCAGTACTTC. Its translation: CASSAGTRAVQETQYF.

This rearrangement joins TRBV5-6 to TRBJ1-2; D is perhaps TRBD1 (6 bases). Germline CDR1 and CDR2: SGHDT and YYEEEE. This CDR3 contains 16 residues. V was clipped by 7 bases and J by 8 bases, with 27 bases between them. Here the CDR3 DNA reads TGTGCCAGCTTCCGACCGACAGGCCGCCTGACGGGGGGCTACACCTTC. Its translation is CASFRPTGRLTGGYTF. Full variable domain (outside the CDR3, taken from reference TRBV5-6 and TRBJ1-2): DAGVTQSPTHLIKTRGQQVTLRCSPKSGHDTVSWYQQALGQGPQFIFQYYEEEERQRGNFPDRFSGHQFPNYSSELNVNALLLGDSALYLCASFRPTGRLTGGYTFGSGTRLTVV.